This T cell receptor beta chain was recovered during a study of T cell responses to AZD1222 COVID-19 vaccine. This CDR3 spans 13 amino acids. Trimming removed 1 base at V and 6 bases at J, with 7 bases between. Germline assignment: CDR1 SGHTA and CDR2 FQGNSA. Libraries were prepared by immunoSEQ multiplex PCR; TCRdb keeps only in-frame clonotypes and omits some of them. The sample lists approximately 70,000 clones, 80% to 90% seen once, with 2.5% in the top ten. This clone was observed a handful of times. The clonotype comes from an adult in good health. The chain is built from TRBV7-2 and TRBJ2-1; tentative D call: TRBD1 (5 bases). Sequenced here: peripheral blood, sampled on day 0 of AZD1222 vaccination. The CDR3 DNA is TGTGCCAGCAGCTTAGGTGGGGCCAATGAGCAGTTCTTC. It specifies CASSLGGANEQFF.